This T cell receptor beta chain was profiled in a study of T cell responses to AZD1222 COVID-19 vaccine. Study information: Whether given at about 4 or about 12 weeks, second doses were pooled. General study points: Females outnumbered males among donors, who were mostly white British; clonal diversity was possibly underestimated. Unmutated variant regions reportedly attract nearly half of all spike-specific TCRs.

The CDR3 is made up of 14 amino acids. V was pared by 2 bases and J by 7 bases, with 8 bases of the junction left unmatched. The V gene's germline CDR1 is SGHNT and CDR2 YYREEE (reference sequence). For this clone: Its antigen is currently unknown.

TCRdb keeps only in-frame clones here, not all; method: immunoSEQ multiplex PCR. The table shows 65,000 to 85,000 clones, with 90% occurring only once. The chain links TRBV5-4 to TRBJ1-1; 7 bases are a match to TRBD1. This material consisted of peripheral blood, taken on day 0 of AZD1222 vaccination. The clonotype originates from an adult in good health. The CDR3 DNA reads TGTGCCAGCAGCTTCATAGGCAGGGGGATTGAAGCTTTCTTT. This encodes CASSFIGRGIEAFF.